Following are 6 T cell receptor beta chains from one sample sequenced in a study of identical twins. TCRdb redid the calling of the 5' RACE reads with MiXCR, one entry per CDR3 protein. Altogether some 570,000 distinct CDR3 sequences are present, approximately 20% being singletons, with the ten largest covering approximately 0.5%. This sample was shared with a second study, whose subject was yellow fever vaccine responses in identical twins.

The sequenced sample consisted of CD4+ T cells sorted from blood. The receptors were sampled from a woman aged 18-29 years in good health.

The chain recombines TRBV10-1 with TRBJ2-2; possible D gene TRBD2, 5 bases. Germline CDR1 is WNHNN and CDR2 is SYGVQD (reference sequence). Between the trimmed V and J ends, which lost 3 bases and 4 bases, there was a span of 15 bases. The CDR3 contains 16 residues. Here the CDR3 reads CASSDSTTRGTGELFF. The CDR3 nucleotides are TGCGCCAGCAGTGATTCGACTACCCGGGGCACCGGGGAGCTGTTTTTT.

The chain has TRBV29-1 and TRBJ1-2; perhaps TRBD1 as D (5 bases). The CDR3 runs to 14 residues. The V end was cut by 2 bases, the J end by 0 bases, with 10 bases between. Germline V CDR1 and CDR2: SQVTM, ANQGSEA. CDR3 sequence reads: CSVEQGSPNYGYTF. Here the CDR3 DNA reads TGCAGCGTTGAACAGGGATCCCCTAACTATGGCTACACCTTC.

The chain uses TRBV12-3 or TRBV12-4 and TRBJ1-6; D not certain. The CDR3 length is 15 residues. Between the trimmed V and J ends, which lost 6 bases and 6 bases, there was a span of 15 bases. CDR3 in amino acids: CASSPSGVGNSPLHF. CDR3 DNA: TGTGCCAGCAGCCCTAGTGGGGTGGGTAATTCACCCCTCCACTTT.

The table lists this clonotype with a few counts. The chain is built from TRBV10-3 and TRBJ2-3; D not resolved. The CDR3 totals 14 residues. With 7 bases removed from V and 0 bases from J, the gap between germline ends came to 11 bases. Germline assignment: CDR1 ENHRY and CDR2 SYGVKD. CDR3 sequence (DNA): TGTGCCATCAAGGCCGGGCTCAGCACAGATACGCAGTATTTT. Its protein is CAIKAGLSTDTQYF.

There are a few counts of this clonotype. V gene TRBV29-1 combines with J gene TRBJ2-1, with unresolved D. This CDR3 contains 13 residues. Trimming cost V 0 bases and J 7 bases, with 10 bases left between them. Per the germline V gene, CDR1 is SQVTM and CDR2 is ANQGSEA. CDR3 DNA: TGCAGCGTTGAAGATGATTATAGGAATGAGCAGTTCTTC. This encodes CSVEDDYRNEQFF.

The CDR3 DNA reads as TGTGCCAGCAGTTTATATCTAGCGGCCTCCTACGAGCAGTACTTC. This encodes CASSLYLAASYEQYF. V usage is TRBV28 and J usage is TRBJ2-7; 7 positions match TRBD2. The CDR3 totals 15 residues. From germline, CDR1 is MDHEN and CDR2 SYDVKM. With 1 base clipped from V and 0 bases from J, the junction kept 3 bases outside the gene matches.